The 12 T cell receptor beta chains in this list originate from one sample, sequenced in a study of T cell clonotyping in hematopoietic cell transplantation. Profiling relied on immunoSEQ multiplex PCR, and the TCRdb table lists in-frame clones only, not all of them. This sample yields about 41,000 clones, of which 95% are seen a single time; nearly 0.95% belongs to the top ten. The sample consisted of peripheral blood mononuclear cells. The source is a man aged 30 to 45 in good health. Some clones in this sample may be carry-over from other donors' samples.

CDR3 residues: CASSLSITEAFF. The CDR3, as DNA: TGTGCCAGCAGCTTAAGTATCACTGAAGCTTTCTTT. The chain employs TRBV7-2 and TRBJ1-1; D remains unclear. Germline V gene lookup returns CDR1 SGHTA and CDR2 FQGNSA. There are 12 residues in the CDR3. Trimming took off 2 bases at V and 4 bases at J, with 5 bases between the two ends.

This chain connects TRBV4-3 to TRBJ2-1; D is possibly TRBD2 (5 bases). CDR1 LGHNA and CDR2 YSLEER come from the germline V gene. The CDR3 totals 16 residues. The V end lost 4 bases, the J end lost 5 bases, and 18 bases lay between the germline ends. The CDR3: CASSLGFAGGDNEQFF. CDR3 in DNA: TGCGCCAGCAGCCTGGGGTTTGCGGGTGGGGACAATGAGCAGTTCTTC.

The V call is TRBV7-8, the J call TRBJ1-1; no clear D gene. CDR1 is SGHVS and CDR2 is FQNEAQ in the germline V gene. V lost 2 bases, J lost 0 bases, and 7 bases lay in between. The CDR3 has 14 amino acids. CDR3 loop: CASSLQSMNTEAFF. The CDR3 DNA reads TGTGCCAGCAGCTTACAGTCCATGAACACTGAAGCTTTCTTT.

The rearrangement joins TRBV27 to TRBJ1-2; TRBD1 is a possible D gene (6 bases). CDR3 length equals 13 residues. CDR1 MNHEY and CDR2 SMNVEV come from the germline V gene (reference sequence). V lost 5 bases and J lost 6, with 13 bases in between. For the CDR3, the DNA is TGTGCCAGCAGTCTCAACAGGGCCCATGGCTACACCTTC. Translated, it gives CASSLNRAHGYTF.

The chain joins TRBV10-2 to TRBJ2-7; D uncertain. The CDR3 length is 13 residues. V was clipped by 1 base and J by 3 bases, with 7 bases between them. The germline V gene encodes CDR1 WSHSY and CDR2 SAAADI. Here the CDR3 DNA reads TGCGCCAGCAGTGAGTACCTCGACTACGAGCAGTACTTC. It is translated as CASSEYLDYEQYF.

Of note for this clone: Different DNA sequences within this sample yield the same CDR3. This chain joins TRBV7-3 and TRBJ1-1; weak D call: TRBD1 (5 bases). The CDR3 covers 14 residues. V gave up 2 bases and J gave up 4 bases, with 11 bases separating them. CDR1 SGHTA and CDR2 FQGTGA come from the germline V gene. The CDR3 nucleotides are TGTGCCAGCAGCTTATCCGGGGGAGGCACTGAAGCTTTCTTT. It yields the protein CASSLSGGGTEAFF.

The V and J genes are TRBV23-1 and TRBJ1-5, with D perhaps TRBD1 (5 bases). TRBV23-1 is placed among ORFs of uncertain function. This CDR3 has 17 residues. Trimming cost V 4 bases and J 0 bases, with 16 bases left between them. The CDR3 DNA reads TGCGCCAGCAGTCCTCCAGACAGTGACTATAGCAATCAGCCCCAGCATTTT. Its protein product is CASSPPDSDYSNQPQHF.

The chain carries TRBV2 and TRBJ2-1, with 12 bases identical to TRBD2. Germline CDR1 and CDR2: SNHLY and FYNNEI. V lost 6 bases to trimming and J lost 7 bases; unmatched junction nucleotides: 7. The CDR3 is 15 residues long. CDR3 DNA: TGTGCCAGCAGGGGAACTAGCGGGAGGAAAAATGAGCAGTTCTTC. It translates to CASRGTSGRKNEQFF. Full variable domain (remainder filled in from reference TRBV2 and TRBJ2-1): EPEVTQTPSHQVTQMGQEVILRCVPISNHLYFYWYRQILGQKVEFLVSFYNNEISEKSEIFDDQFSVERPDGSNFTLKIRSTKLEDSAMYFCASRGTSGRKNEQFFGPGTRLTVL.

This clone was seen just once. The chain employs TRBV10-3 and TRBJ2-7; TRBD1 aligns across 7 bases. This CDR3 contains 13 residues. Germline CDR1 ENHRY, CDR2 SYGVKD. The J segment lost 6 bases and the V segment lost 2 bases, leaving 4 bases of the junction unmatched. CDR3 sequence reads: CAISEGTEVEQYF. CDR3 DNA: TGTGCCATCAGTGAGGGGACAGAGGTCGAGCAGTACTTC.

The chain combines TRBV7-2 with TRBJ1-5; maybe TRBD1 (5 bases). This CDR3 has 14 amino acids. Germline V gives CDR1 SGHTA, CDR2 FQGNSA. V gave up 3 bases and J gave up 7 bases, with 13 bases separating them. The CDR3 DNA reads TGTGCCAGCAGCTTTTCGGCCTGGGGGCAGCCCCAGCATTTT. It encodes CASSFSAWGQPQHF.

V and J are TRBV6-5 and TRBJ2-1; D possibly corresponds to TRBD2 (5 bases). The length of the CDR3 is 15 residues. Germline V lookup: CDR1 MNHEY, CDR2 SVGAGI. Deletions cut 7 bases from V and 3 bases from J, with 16 bases between. The CDR3 region is CASTPKLELYNEQFF. In nucleotides, the CDR3 is TGTGCCAGCACCCCAAAACTAGAGCTCTACAATGAGCAGTTCTTC.

V is TRBV7-6 and J is TRBJ2-2; D gene ambiguous. Trimming removed 4 bases at V and 8 bases at J, with 17 bases between. The germline V gene has CDR1 SGHVS and CDR2 FNYEAQ. This CDR3 has 15 residues. The CDR3 loop is CASSSLYDTPGELFF. The CDR3 DNA sequence: TGTGCCAGCAGCTCACTATATGACACTCCGGGGGAGCTGTTTTTT.